This TCR beta chain is drawn from a study of beta chain features in type 1 diabetes. Study-wide results and limits: Across patients, naive, central memory and Treg TCRB repertoires exhibited apparently greater similarity than was observed across healthy donors.

Turning to this clone: Its antigen remains unidentified.

The study reverse transcribed the entire isolated RNA, so it sequenced expressed TCRB transcripts. TCRdb's copy holds only in-frame clones and misses some; the assay was immunoSEQ multiplex PCR. The sample consists of about 290,000 clones, roughly 8% of them appearing once. Sequencing used central memory CD4+ T cells from blood. This clonotype was sampled from a woman between 18 and 29 years old in good health.

The CDR3 is CASSEGTGPYEQYV. The DNA of the CDR3 is TGTGCCAGCTCAGAGGGGACAGGTCCCTACGAGCAGTACGTC. The chain combines TRBV18 with TRBJ2-7; 8 bases line up with TRBD1. The length of the CDR3 is 14 residues. CDR1 and CDR2 (germline): KGHSH, LQKENI. V was pared by 5 bases and J by 2 bases, with 5 bases of the junction left unmatched.